Following are 20 T cell receptor beta chains from one sample sequenced in a study of T cell clonality in common variable immunodeficiency. General observations from the study: Reportedly, TCR beta sequences from common variable immunodeficiency showed fewer deletions and N-nucleotide insertions.

Which antigens these TCRs recognize remains unknown. Assay used: immunoSEQ multiplex PCR; TCRdb lists only in-frame clones, some missing. This repertoire holds about 26,000 clones, and none appear only once. Sequenced: peripheral blood mononuclear cells. The receptors derive from a human donor with common variable immunodeficiency.

This clone occurred many times. The read ends 3 residues before the CDR3 terminus; that terminus is restored from the germline J gene. The chain is built from TRBV20-1 and TRBJ2-1; 9 positions agree with TRBD1. CDR1 is DFQATT, CDR2 SNEGSKA, per germline (reference sequence). V gave up 1 base and J gave up 5 bases; unmatched junction bases: 6. The CDR3 runs to 15 residues. The sequenced part of the CDR3 DNA is TGCAGTGCTAGAGCCGGGACAGGGATTAACAATGAG. Translation gives CSARAGTGINNE. The complete CDR3 protein is CSARAGTGINNEQFF.

This clone was counted at least ten times. The CDR3 goes on 3 residues after the read ends, and that part is filled in from the germline J gene. The chain combines TRBV4-2 with TRBJ1-6; 9 bases agree with TRBD1. Germline CDR1 and CDR2: LGHNA and YNFKEQ. V dropped 1 base and J dropped 7; count of bases not matched to a gene: 5. The CDR3 runs to 16 residues. CDR3 bases read: TGTGCCAGCAGCCAAGGGACAGGGGTAGACAATTCACCC. It specifies CASSQGTGVDNSP. The whole CDR3 sequence reads CASSQGTGVDNSPLHF.

The table lists this clone with a few counts. The CDR3 end falls 3 residues outside the read, so it is completed with the germline J gene. The genes are TRBV18 and TRBJ1-1, with D possibly matching TRBD1 (5 bases). Germline-derived CDR1 and CDR2 are KGHSH and LQKENI. Deletions cut 5 bases from V and 3 bases from J, with 10 bases between. This CDR3 has 13 amino acids. The covered CDR3 bases are TGTGCCAGCTCAACATCGGGGGACACTGAA. Protein product: CASSTSGDTE. The CDR3 as a whole reads CASSTSGDTEAFF.

This clone has just a few counts. Read data end 3 residues before the CDR3 end; the end is taken from the germline J gene. The rearrangement links TRBV19 to TRBJ1-5; 8 bases line up with TRBD1. The V segment lost 4 bases and the J segment 6 bases; nucleotides outside the gene matches: 5. The CDR3 is made up of 14 amino acids. Looked up from germline, CDR1 is LNHDA and CDR2 is SQIVND (reference sequence). CDR3 DNA, as far as it was read: TGTGCCAGTAGTACACAGGGGGAGGGTCAGCCC. Translated, it gives CASSTQGEGQP. The complete CDR3 sequence is CASSTQGEGQPQHF.

This clone was observed at least ten times. The sequence runs out 3 residues before the end of the CDR3; the remainder is reconstructed from the germline J gene. The V and J genes are TRBV7-8 and TRBJ1-2, with D tentatively TRBD1 (6 bases). V dropped 5 bases and J dropped 4 bases, with 11 bases sitting between them. Germline V gene lookup returns CDR1 SGHVS and CDR2 FQNEAQ. The CDR3 runs to 13 residues. Partial CDR3 DNA: TGTGCCAGCAGCGCAGACAGGTTCTATGGC. It translates to CASSADRFYG. The complete CDR3 protein is CASSADRFYGYTF.

The table lists this clone with a few counts. The DNA ends 3 residues before the CDR3 does, and the rest of the CDR3 is filled in from the germline J gene. The V call is TRBV11-1, the J call TRBJ2-7, with 8 bases lining up with TRBD1. V was clipped by 5 bases and J by 0 bases; unmatched bases: 6. Germline CDR1 reads SGHAT; CDR2 reads FQDESV (reference sequence). The CDR3 sequence is 15 residues long. The covered CDR3 bases are TGTGCCAGCAGCCCTGACAGGGGACCCTCCTACGAG. Translating it yields CASSPDRGPSYE. The full-length CDR3 reads as CASSPDRGPSYEQYF. Looking up the rest from reference TRBV11-1 and TRBJ2-7 gives the full variable domain: EAEVAQSPRYKITEKSQAVAFWCDPISGHATLYWYRQILGQGPELLVQFQDESVVDDSQLPKDRFSAERLKGVDSTLKIQPAELGDSAMYLCASSPDRGPSYEQYFGPGTRLTVT.

Notes on this clone: The CDR3 is cut off 3 residues early in the read; its end comes from the germline J gene. The J gene is TRBJ2-7, the V gene TRBV19; maybe TRBD2 (5 bases). Trimming removed 1 base at V and 4 bases at J, with 11 bases between. The CDR3 runs 14 residues. The germline gives CDR1 LNHDA, CDR2 SQIVND (reference sequence). The sequenced CDR3 bases are TGTGCCAGTAGTATAGGGGCCGGGGTGTACGAG. Amino acids: CASSIGAGVYE. The whole CDR3 protein reads CASSIGAGVYEQYF.

For this clone: The CDR3 is cut off 3 residues early in the read; its end comes from the germline J gene. The chain has TRBV18 and TRBJ2-7; perhaps TRBD1 as D (5 bases). The CDR3 loop spans 12 amino acids. Per germline, CDR1 KGHSH and CDR2 LQKENI. V lost 4 bases and J lost 1, with 5 bases in between. The covered CDR3 bases are TGTGCCAGCTCACGACAGTCCTACGAG. Translation gives CASSRQSYE. The whole CDR3 region reads CASSRQSYEQYF.

This clone came up many times. The CDR3 extends 3 residues past the end of the read, so its final part is completed from the germline J gene. The chain is built from TRBV18 and TRBJ2-7; 7 nucleotides line up with TRBD2. The germline gives CDR1 KGHSH, CDR2 LQKENI. V gave up 3 bases and J gave up 4 bases; unmatched junction bases: 6. This CDR3 contains 14 residues. Partial CDR3 DNA: TGTGCCAGCTCACCGACGTCTAGCGGATACGAG. Amino acids: CASSPTSSGYE. The whole CDR3 region reads CASSPTSSGYEQYF.

This clone was detected ten times or more. The sequenced CDR3 bases are TGTGCCAGCTCACCACCGTCTAGGACTGGCTATGGC. Protein: CASSPPSRTGYG. The full CDR3 protein reads CASSPPSRTGYGYTF. The chain uses TRBV18 and TRBJ1-2; no clear D. The read ends 3 residues shy of where the CDR3 ends; the end is completed using the germline J gene. The CDR3 length is 15 residues. The germline V gene encodes CDR1 KGHSH and CDR2 LQKENI. Deletions cut 0 bases from V and 4 bases from J, with 12 bases between.

This clone was seen at least ten times. The CDR3 loop reads CASSQQKAGGVGNEQFF. The CDR3 bases that were read are TGTGCCAGCAGCCAACAAAAGGCTGGCGGAGTGGGCAATGAG. V is TRBV14 and J is TRBJ2-1; D unclear. The CDR3 goes on 3 residues after the read ends, and that part is filled in from the germline J gene. The CDR3 has 17 residues. Germline CDR1 reads SGHDN; CDR2 reads FVKESK. V was cut by 2 bases and J by 6 bases, with 20 bases left in between.

As concerns this clone: The read finishes 3 residues shy of the CDR3 end, and the germline J gene is used to complete it. V gene TRBV5-6 combines with J gene TRBJ2-7, with 14 nucleotides matching TRBD2. Germline lookup yields CDR1 SGHDT and CDR2 YYEEEE. The CDR3 has 15 residues. V was pared by 4 bases and J by 6 bases, with 6 bases of the junction left unmatched. The covered CDR3 bases are TGTGCCAGCAGCATCAGGACTAGCGGGAGGTCCGAG. Its protein is CASSIRTSGRSE. The entire CDR3 protein reads CASSIRTSGRSEQYF.

In this sample, this clone turned up a few times. The read is 3 residues too short to cover the CDR3 end, so that end is filled in from the germline J gene. The rearrangement joins TRBV5-1 to TRBJ2-7; D not resolved. The CDR3 totals 14 residues. CDR1 is SGHRS, CDR2 YFSETQ, per germline. Trimming cost V 1 base and J 1 base, with 9 bases left between them. Here the CDR3 reads CASSLSGLSYEQYF. The part of the CDR3 DNA that was read is TGCGCCAGCAGCTTGTCAGGATTGTCCTACGAG.

This clone was observed at least ten times. The sequenced fragment ends 3 residues before the CDR3 boundary, so the rest is inferred from the germline J gene. This sequence joins TRBV3-1 (or the pseudogene TRBV3-2) and TRBJ2-1; tentatively, D is TRBD1 (5 bases). Per the germline V gene, CDR1 is LGHDT and CDR2 is YNNKEL (reference sequence). The CDR3 contains 13 residues. The germline V and J ends were trimmed by 6 bases and 3 bases, with 9 bases remaining between them. CDR3 region: CASRTQGYNEQFF. The DNA read from the CDR3 is TGTGCCAGCAGAACCCAGGGCTACAATGAG.

This clone appeared many times. Read sequence stops 3 residues before the CDR3 end, and the germline J gene provides the missing end. The chain links TRBV14 to TRBJ2-1; 7 bases fit TRBD2. The CDR3 runs 15 residues. The germline V gene encodes CDR1 SGHDN and CDR2 FVKESK. The ends lost 5 bases at V and 4 bases at J; junction bases unmatched: 8. The CDR3 loop reads CASSLRAGRYNEQFF. The sequenced CDR3 bases are TGTGCCAGCAGCTTAAGAGCGGGAAGGTACAATGAG.

The sample holds many counts of this clone. This CDR3 is CASSRGSYNEQFF. The CDR3 bases that were read are TGTGCCAGTAGTCGAGGTTCCTACAATGAG. J is TRBJ2-1 and V is TRBV19; D not certain. The CDR3 goes on 3 residues after the read ends, and that part is filled in from the germline J gene. V was trimmed by 5 bases and J by 1 base, leaving 6 bases between them. This CDR3 comprises 13 residues. The germline gives CDR1 LNHDA, CDR2 SQIVND (reference sequence).

Judged by abundance, this clone is medium-sized. Read sequence stops 3 residues before the CDR3 end, and the germline J gene provides the missing end. The chain uses TRBV29-1 and TRBJ2-5; possible D gene TRBD1, 5 bases. The CDR3 loop spans 13 amino acids. Trimming cost V 6 bases and J 1 base, with 12 bases left between them. Germline lookup yields CDR1 SQVTM and CDR2 ANQGSEA. The CDR3 bases that were read are TGCAGCGTGCTAGGGGTAGGCCAAGAGACC. Amino acids: CSVLGVGQET. The CDR3 in full is CSVLGVGQETQYF.

This clone was detected only a few times. The read gets to within 3 residues of the CDR3 end, and the germline J gene fills in the rest. The chain recombines TRBV29-1 with TRBJ1-2; possibly TRBD1 for D (6 bases). CDR3 size: 12 residues. Germline CDR1 SQVTM, CDR2 ANQGSEA. Between the trimmed V and J ends, which lost 8 bases and 0 bases, there was a span of 10 bases. The sequenced part of the CDR3 DNA is TGCAGCCTCTGGGGGCCTAACTATGGC. Protein: CSLWGPNYG. The full CDR3 reads CSLWGPNYGYTF.

This clone was seen repeatedly, ten times or more. The read stops 3 residues short of the end of the CDR3; the missing end is completed from the germline J gene. The chain employs TRBV18 and TRBJ2-4, with a possible D match to TRBD1 (6 bases). Trimming removed 0 bases at V and 0 bases at J, with 15 bases between. The V gene's germline CDR1 is KGHSH and CDR2 LQKENI. The CDR3 extends over 18 amino acids. The CDR3 loop is CASSPPGAGPLAKNIQYF. The sequenced CDR3 bases are TGTGCCAGCTCACCACCGGGGGCAGGTCCCTTAGCCAAAAACATT.

Comments on this clone: The read stops 3 residues short of the end of the CDR3; the missing end is completed from the germline J gene. This rearrangement joins TRBV5-1 to TRBJ2-4; D call uncertain. Trimming cost V 3 bases and J 6 bases, with 10 bases left between them. Germline CDR1 is SGHRS and CDR2 is YFSETQ. The CDR3 extends over 13 amino acids. Partial CDR3 DNA: TGCGCCAGCAGCTCGCAGTCGGGAAACATT. It encodes CASSSQSGNI. The complete CDR3 protein is CASSSQSGNIQYF.